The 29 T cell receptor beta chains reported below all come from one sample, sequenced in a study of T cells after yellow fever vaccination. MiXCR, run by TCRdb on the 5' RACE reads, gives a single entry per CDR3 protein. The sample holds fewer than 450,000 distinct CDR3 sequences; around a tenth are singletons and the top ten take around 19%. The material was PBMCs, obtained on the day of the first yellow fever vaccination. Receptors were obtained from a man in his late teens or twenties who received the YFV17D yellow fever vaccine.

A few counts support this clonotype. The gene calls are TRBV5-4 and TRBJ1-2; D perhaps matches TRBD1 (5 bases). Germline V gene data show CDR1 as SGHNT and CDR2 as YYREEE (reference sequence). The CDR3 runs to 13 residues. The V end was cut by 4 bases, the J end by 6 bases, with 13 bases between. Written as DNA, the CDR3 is TGTGCCAGCAGCCGTACAGGAGCGGATGGCTACACCTTC. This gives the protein CASSRTGADGYTF.

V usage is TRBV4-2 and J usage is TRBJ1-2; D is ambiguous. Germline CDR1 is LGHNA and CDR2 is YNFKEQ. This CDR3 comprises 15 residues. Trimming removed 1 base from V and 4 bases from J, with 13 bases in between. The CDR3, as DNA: TGTGCCAGCAGCCAAGTGGGAGCTACCGCCTATGGCTACACCTTC. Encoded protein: CASSQVGATAYGYTF.

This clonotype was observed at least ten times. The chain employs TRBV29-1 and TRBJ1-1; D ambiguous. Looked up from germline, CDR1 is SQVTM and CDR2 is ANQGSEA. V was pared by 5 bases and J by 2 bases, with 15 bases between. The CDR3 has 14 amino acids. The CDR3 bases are TGCAGCGTTTCTCTGGGCGGGCCTAACACTGAAGCTTTCTTT. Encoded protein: CSVSLGGPNTEAFF.

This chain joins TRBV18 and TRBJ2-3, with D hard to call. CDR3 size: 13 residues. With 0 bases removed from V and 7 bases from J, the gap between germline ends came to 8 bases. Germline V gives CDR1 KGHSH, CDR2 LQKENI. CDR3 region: CASSPPDPNTQYF. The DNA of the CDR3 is TGTGCCAGCTCACCACCCGACCCGAATACGCAGTATTTT.

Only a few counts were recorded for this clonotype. The DNA of the CDR3 is TGCAGTGCTAGAGATAGGGCTTACTATGGCTACACCTTC. Protein: CSARDRAYYGYTF. The V gene is TRBV20-1, the J gene TRBJ1-2; D remains ambiguous. This CDR3 has 13 residues. V was shortened by 0 bases and J by 3 bases, with 8 bases between the two germline ends. Germline CDR1 is DFQATT and CDR2 is SNEGSKA (reference sequence).

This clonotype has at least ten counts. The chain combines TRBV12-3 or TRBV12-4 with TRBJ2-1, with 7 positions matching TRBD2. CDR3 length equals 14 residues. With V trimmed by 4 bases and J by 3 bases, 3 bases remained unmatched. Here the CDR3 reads CASSWGTNYNEQFF. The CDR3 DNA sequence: TGTGCCAGCAGTTGGGGGACTAACTACAATGAGCAGTTCTTC.

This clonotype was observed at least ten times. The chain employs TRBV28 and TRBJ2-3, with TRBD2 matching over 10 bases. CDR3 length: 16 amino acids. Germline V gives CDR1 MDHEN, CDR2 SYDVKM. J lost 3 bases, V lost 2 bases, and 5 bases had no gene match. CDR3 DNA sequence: TGTGCCAGCAGTTTAGGTCCGGGACTAGCGACAGATACGCAGTATTTT. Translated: CASSLGPGLATDTQYF.

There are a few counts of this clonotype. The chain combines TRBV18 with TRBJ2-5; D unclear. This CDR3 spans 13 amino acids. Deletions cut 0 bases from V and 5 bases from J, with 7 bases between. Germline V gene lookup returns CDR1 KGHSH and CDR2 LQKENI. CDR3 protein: CASSPPGWETQYF. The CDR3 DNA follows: TGTGCCAGCTCACCACCAGGGTGGGAGACCCAGTACTTC.

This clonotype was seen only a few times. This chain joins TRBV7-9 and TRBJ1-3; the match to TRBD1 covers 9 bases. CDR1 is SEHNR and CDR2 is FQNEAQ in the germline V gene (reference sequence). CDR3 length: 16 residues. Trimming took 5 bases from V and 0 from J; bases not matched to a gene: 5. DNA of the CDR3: TGTGCCAGCAGCCCGGACAGGGGATACTCTGGAAACACCATATATTTT. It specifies CASSPDRGYSGNTIYF.

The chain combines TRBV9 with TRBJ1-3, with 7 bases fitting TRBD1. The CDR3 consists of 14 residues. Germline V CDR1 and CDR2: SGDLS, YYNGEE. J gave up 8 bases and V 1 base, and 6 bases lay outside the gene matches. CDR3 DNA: TGTGCCAGCAGCGTACTAAGACAGGGCGACACCATATATTTT. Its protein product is CASSVLRQGDTIYF.

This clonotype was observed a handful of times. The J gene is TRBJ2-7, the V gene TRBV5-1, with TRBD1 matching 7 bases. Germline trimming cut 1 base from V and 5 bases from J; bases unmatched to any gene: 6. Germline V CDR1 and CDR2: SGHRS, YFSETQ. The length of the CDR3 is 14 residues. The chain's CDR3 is CASSLSRDRHEQYF. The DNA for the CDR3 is TGCGCCAGCAGCTTGTCCCGGGACAGACACGAGCAGTACTTC.

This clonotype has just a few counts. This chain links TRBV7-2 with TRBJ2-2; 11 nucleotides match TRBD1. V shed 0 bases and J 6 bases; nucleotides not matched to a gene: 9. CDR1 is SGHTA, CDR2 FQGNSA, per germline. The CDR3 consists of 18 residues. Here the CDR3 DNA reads TGTGCCAGCAGCTTAGCGGTAGGACAGGGGGCGTCCGCCGGGGAGCTGTTTTTT. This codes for CASSLAVGQGASAGELFF. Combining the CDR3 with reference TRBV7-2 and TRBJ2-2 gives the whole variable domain GAGVSQSPSNKVTEKGKDVELRCDPISGHTALYWYRQSLGQGLEFLIYFQGNSAPDKSGLPSDRFSAERTGGSVSTLTIQRTQQEDSAVYLCASSLAVGQGASAGELFFGEGSRLTVL.

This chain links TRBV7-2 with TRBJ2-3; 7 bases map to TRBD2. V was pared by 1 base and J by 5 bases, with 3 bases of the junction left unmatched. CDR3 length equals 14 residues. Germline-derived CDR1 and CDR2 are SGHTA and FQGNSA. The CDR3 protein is CASSLERGVDTQYF. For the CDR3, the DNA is TGTGCCAGCAGCTTAGAACGGGGGGTAGATACGCAGTATTTT. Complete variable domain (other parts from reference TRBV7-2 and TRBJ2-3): GAGVSQSPSNKVTEKGKDVELRCDPISGHTALYWYRQSLGQGLEFLIYFQGNSAPDKSGLPSDRFSAERTGGSVSTLTIQRTQQEDSAVYLCASSLERGVDTQYFGPGTRLTVL.

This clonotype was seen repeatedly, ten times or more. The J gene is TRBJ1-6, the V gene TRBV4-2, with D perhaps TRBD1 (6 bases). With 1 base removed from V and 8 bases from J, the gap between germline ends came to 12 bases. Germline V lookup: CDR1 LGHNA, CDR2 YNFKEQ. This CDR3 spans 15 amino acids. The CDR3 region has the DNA TGTGCCAGCAGCCAAGGAGGGGGGGAGGATTCACCCCTCCACTTT. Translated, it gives CASSQGGGEDSPLHF.

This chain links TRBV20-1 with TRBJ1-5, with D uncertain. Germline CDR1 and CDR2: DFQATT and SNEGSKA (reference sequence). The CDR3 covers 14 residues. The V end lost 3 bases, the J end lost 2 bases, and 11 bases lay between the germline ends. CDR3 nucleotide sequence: TGCAGTGCTAGTCGTCCCGGGGGCAATCAGCCCCAGCATTTT. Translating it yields CSASRPGGNQPQHF.

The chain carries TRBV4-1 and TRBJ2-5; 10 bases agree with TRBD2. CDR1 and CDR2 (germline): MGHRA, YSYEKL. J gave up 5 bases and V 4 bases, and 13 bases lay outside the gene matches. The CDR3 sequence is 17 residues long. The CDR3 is CASSRVLGAGGRETQYF. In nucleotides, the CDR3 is TGCGCCAGCAGCCGGGTTCTAGGAGCGGGAGGGCGCGAGACCCAGTACTTC.

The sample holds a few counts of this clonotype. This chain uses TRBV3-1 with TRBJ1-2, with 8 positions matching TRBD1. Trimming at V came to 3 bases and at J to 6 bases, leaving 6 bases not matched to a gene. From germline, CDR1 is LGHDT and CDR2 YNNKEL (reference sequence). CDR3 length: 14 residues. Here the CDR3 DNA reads TGTGCCAGCAGCCACCTCACAGGGGGTAATGGCTACACCTTC. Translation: CASSHLTGGNGYTF.

CDR3 in amino acids: CASSVGRGLTGELFF. Here the CDR3 DNA reads TGTGCCAGCAGTGTTGGGAGGGGGCTAACCGGGGAGCTGTTTTTT. This chain uses TRBV6-1 with TRBJ2-2; the D call may be TRBD1 or TRBD2 (7 bases each). Trimming removed 4 bases from V and 5 bases from J, with 14 bases in between. Germline CDR1 reads MNHNS; CDR2 reads SASEGT. This CDR3 spans 15 amino acids.

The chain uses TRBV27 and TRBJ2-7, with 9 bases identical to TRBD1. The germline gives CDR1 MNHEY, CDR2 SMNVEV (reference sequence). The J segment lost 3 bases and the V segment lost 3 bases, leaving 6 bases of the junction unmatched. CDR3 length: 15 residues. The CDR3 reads CASSLGTGLSYEQYF. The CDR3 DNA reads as TGTGCCAGCAGTTTGGGGACAGGGTTAAGCTACGAGCAGTACTTC.

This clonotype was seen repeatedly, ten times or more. The CDR3: CASSVDSTGQFF. In DNA, the CDR3 is TGTGCCAGCAGCGTCGATTCCACAGGGCAGTTCTTC. This rearrangement joins TRBV9 to TRBJ2-1; TRBD1 is a possible D gene (5 bases). Per the germline V gene, CDR1 is SGDLS and CDR2 is YYNGEE. V shed 2 bases and J shed 12 bases, with 12 bases lying between them. CDR3 size: 12 residues.

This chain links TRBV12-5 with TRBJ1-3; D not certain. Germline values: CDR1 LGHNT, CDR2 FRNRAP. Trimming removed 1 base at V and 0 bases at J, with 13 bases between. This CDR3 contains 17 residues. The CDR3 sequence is CASGLDAENHSGNTIYF. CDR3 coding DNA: TGTGCTAGTGGTTTGGATGCAGAGAATCACTCTGGAAACACCATATATTTT. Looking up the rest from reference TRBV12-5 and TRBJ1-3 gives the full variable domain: DARVTQTPRHKVTEMGQEVTMRCQPILGHNTVFWYRQTMMQGLELLAYFRNRAPLDDSGMPKDRFSAEMPDATLATLKIQPSEPRDSAVYFCASGLDAENHSGNTIYFGEGSWLTVV.

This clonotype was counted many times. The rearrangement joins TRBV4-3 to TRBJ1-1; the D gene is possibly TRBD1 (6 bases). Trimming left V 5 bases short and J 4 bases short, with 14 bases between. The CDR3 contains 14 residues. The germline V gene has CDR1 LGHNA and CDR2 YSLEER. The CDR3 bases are TGCGCCAGCAGCTCTCTGGGGGGCACCACTGAAGCTTTCTTT. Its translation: CASSSLGGTTEAFF.

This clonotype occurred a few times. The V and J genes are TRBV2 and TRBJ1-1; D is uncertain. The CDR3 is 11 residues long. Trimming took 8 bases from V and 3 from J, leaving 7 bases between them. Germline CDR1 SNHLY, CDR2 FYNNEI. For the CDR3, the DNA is TGTGCCAGCGCGGAGTACACTGAAGCTTTCTTT. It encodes CASAEYTEAFF.

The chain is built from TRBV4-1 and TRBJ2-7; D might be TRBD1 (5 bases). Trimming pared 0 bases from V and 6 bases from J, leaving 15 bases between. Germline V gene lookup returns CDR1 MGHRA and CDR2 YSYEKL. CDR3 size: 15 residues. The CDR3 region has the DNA TGCGCCAGCAGCCAAGAATACAGGCTCCTCCGCGAGCAGTACTTC. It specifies CASSQEYRLLREQYF.

CDR3 nucleotides: TGTGCCAGCAGCTTAGGGTCGGCCGGCTACGGTGAAAAACTGTTTTTT. Translation: CASSLGSAGYGEKLFF. The genes are TRBV7-2 and TRBJ1-4; the D is unclear. V lost 1 base, J lost 7 bases, and 16 bases lay in between. Germline V gives CDR1 SGHTA, CDR2 FQGNSA. The length of the CDR3 is 16 residues.

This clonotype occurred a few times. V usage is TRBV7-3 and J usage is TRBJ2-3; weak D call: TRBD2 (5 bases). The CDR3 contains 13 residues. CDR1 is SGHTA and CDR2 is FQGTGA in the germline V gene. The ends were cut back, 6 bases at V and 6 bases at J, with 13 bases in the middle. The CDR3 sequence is CASRSDFMDTQYF. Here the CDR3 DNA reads TGTGCCAGCAGGTCGGACTTTATGGATACGCAGTATTTT.

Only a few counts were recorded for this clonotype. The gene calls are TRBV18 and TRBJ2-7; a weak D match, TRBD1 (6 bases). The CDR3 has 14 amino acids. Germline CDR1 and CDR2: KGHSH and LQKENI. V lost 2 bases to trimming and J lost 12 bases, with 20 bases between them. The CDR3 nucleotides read TGTGCCAGCTCACCAGGGACAACCCTTAGGGGTCTGTACTTC. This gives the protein CASSPGTTLRGLYF.

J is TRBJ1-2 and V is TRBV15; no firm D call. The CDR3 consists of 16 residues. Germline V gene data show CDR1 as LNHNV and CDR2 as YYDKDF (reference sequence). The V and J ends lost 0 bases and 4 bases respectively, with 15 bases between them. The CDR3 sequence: CATSRDPPKWGYGYTF. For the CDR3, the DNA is TGTGCCACCAGCAGAGACCCCCCAAAATGGGGCTATGGCTACACCTTC. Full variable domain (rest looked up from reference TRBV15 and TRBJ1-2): DAMVIQNPRYQVTQFGKPVTLSCSQTLNHNVMYWYQQKSSQAPKLLFHYYDKDFNNEADTPDNFQSRRPNTSFCFLDIRSPGLGDTAMYLCATSRDPPKWGYGYTFGSGTRLTVV.

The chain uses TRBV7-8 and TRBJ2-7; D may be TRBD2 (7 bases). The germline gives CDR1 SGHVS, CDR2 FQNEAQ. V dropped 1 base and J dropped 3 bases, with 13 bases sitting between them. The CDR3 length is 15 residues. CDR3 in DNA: TGTGCCAGCAGCTTAGGGGAGGGGGTACACTACGAGCAGTACTTC. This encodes CASSLGEGVHYEQYF.